This T cell receptor beta chain was profiled in a study of blood T cell repertoires in COVID-19. Study summary: From the United States, Italy and Spain came samples of acute and convalescent COVID-19.

Seattle's cohort entered during active infection and was followed longitudinally. How the authors handled the data: Amplification of reference gene primers provided the estimated nucleated cell counts. The protocol was immunoSEQ multiplex PCR, while the TCRdb copy is restricted to in-frame clones and leaves out a portion. V and J calls and clone size are given by that table; D and trimming were obtained from the DNA. There are 200,000 to 250,000 clones in the sample; 85% to 90% occur only once, and about 9.4% lies in the top ten. Specimen: peripheral blood. The source is a woman aged 45-59 years with COVID-19, enrolled during active disease.

The CDR3 protein is CAWSGGREQPQHF. The CDR3 DNA follows: TGTGCCTGGTCGGGGGGAAGAGAGCAGCCCCAGCATTTT. The gene calls are TRBV30 and TRBJ1-5, with D possibly being TRBD1 (5 bases). CDR1 and CDR2 from the germline V gene are GTSNPN and SVGIG (reference sequence). CDR3 size: 13 residues. V lost 5 bases and J lost 7, with 15 bases in between.